The 4 T cell receptor beta chains reported below all come from one sample, sequenced in a study of T-cell memory formation after mild COVID-19. TCRdb processed the 5' RACE reads anew with MiXCR; each CDR3 protein has one entry. In the table there are a few hundred thousand distinct CDR3 sequences, 8% to 9.5% of which are singletons. Sequencing input: PBMCs or a T cell subset sorted from them (not recorded which). The receptors derive from a man between 18 and 35 years old who had mild COVID-19 (a few samples of this study predate the infection). Cell type and time point are not known.

Remarks on this clonotype: At one boundary the junction diverges from the germline segment, which might be a read error. The J gene is TRBJ2-7, the V gene TRBV12-3 or TRBV12-4; D call uncertain. This CDR3 comprises 11 residues. The CDR3 spells CDSSWGYEQYF. CDR3 nucleotide sequence: TGTGACAGCAGTTGGGGCTACGAGCAGTACTTC.

This clonotype came up a few times. The chain carries TRBV6-5 and TRBJ1-6; D is unclear. This CDR3 has 17 residues. V dropped 1 base and J dropped 7 bases, with 17 bases sitting between them. From germline, CDR1 is MNHEY and CDR2 SVGAGI. CDR3 DNA: TGTGCCAGCAGTTACTTTACGGCAGCTAATCTGAATTCACCCCTCCACTTT. Translation gives CASSYFTAANLNSPLHF.

This clonotype was detected ten times or more. The V gene is TRBV11-2, the J gene TRBJ2-1, with TRBD2 identical over 9 bases. Germline V gene lookup returns CDR1 SGHAT and CDR2 FQNNGV. The V and J ends lost 6 bases and 7 bases, in that order; junction bases with no gene match: 16. The CDR3 spans 17 residues. The CDR3 spells CASSRAAGGRIGNEQFF. The CDR3 DNA is TGTGCCAGCAGTCGTGCCGCGGGGGGGAGAATTGGAAATGAGCAGTTCTTC.

This clonotype was picked up a small number of times. This sequence joins TRBV5-1 and TRBJ2-7; D is ambiguous. Germline V gene sequence: CDR1 SGHRS, CDR2 YFSETQ. The CDR3 has 17 residues. Between the trimmed V and J ends, which lost 0 bases and 0 bases, there was a span of 16 bases. CDR3 DNA sequence: TGCGCCAGCAGCTTGGCCGTTTCGCACCTCCTCTCCTACGAGCAGTACTTC. Translated: CASSLAVSHLLSYEQYF.